This T cell receptor beta chain comes out of a study of cytomegalovirus exposure and HLA in healthy donors (dated 2017 in TCRdb). As for the study more broadly: An earlier analysis of under 600 of the donors reported 250 to 300 Gb of sequence data and 100 million to 140 million unique TCR beta sequences from 190 million or so T cells. A later analysis re-examined previously published TCR beta repertoires from just over 650 donors and added high-resolution HLA genotyping to investigate patterns of TCR occurrence. The later analysis used no new phenotypic data to find candidate immune exposures, relying instead on TCR beta sequences and their occurrence across donors. HLA typing covered class I and class II loci at four-digit resolution. Across approximately 400 genotyped donors of the cohort, an average of approximately 240,000 unique TCR beta nucleotide sequences per donor were sequenced, and approximately 19% of those sequences were non-productive. An early release covering roughly 600 HLA-typed donors comprised roughly 300 gigabases of sequencing data and approximately 85 million unique TCR sequences. To decide whether each TCR beta V gene segment behaved as functional or pseudogenic, an earlier analysis of nearly 600 of the donors relied on high-throughput TCR beta sequencing. The study was designed to test whether signatures of past pathogen exposure could be identified by cataloging public T cell receptors. Donor age, sex, ethnicity and CMV serostatus were compiled alongside the repertoire data. Every discovery cohort repertoire had been produced on one sequencing platform. To predict cytomegalovirus infection status, the study combined high-throughput TCR immunosequencing, statistical association of individual TCRs with disease status, and machine learning. Roughly five DR-DQ haplotypes were handled as single units for association and clustering, since linkage in the cohort was strong. Along with the roughly 700-subject first cohort, a separate validation cohort of about 110 different subjects was used. The T cell repertoires of several hundred subjects were profiled by immunosequencing and related to cytomegalovirus serostatus. Typing coverage varied by locus: about 620-640 donors for A, B, C, DRB1 and DQB1; approximately 500 for DQA1; nearly 610 for DPA1; around 450 for DPB1. Of the roughly 400 genotyped donors, roughly 80% fell in the genetic ancestry cluster associated with self-reported Caucasian donors. Genome-wide SNP genotypes for about three fifths of the roughly 700 donors were used in a later genetic analysis, which treated that subset as a discovery cohort.

The cohort comprised 550 to 700 healthy bone marrow donors. Cohort members were all nominally healthy when sampled, although unrecorded immune exposures were likely present. The donor tested CMV seronegative and was one of the 352 seronegative cohort members. A peripheral blood sample was provided by each donor, and peripheral blood mononuclear cells were used for TCR beta sequencing. The Qiagen DNeasy Blood Extraction Kit was used to extract genomic DNA from the blood cell samples. This clone is labeled medium-sized (0.01 to 0.1%). The antigen this receptor binds is unknown. Base qualities are not provided; no much larger clone lies one nucleotide away. What the authors observed across the whole study: According to a later genetic analysis, donors in an Asian-associated ancestry cluster had fewer N-insertions in productive TCRs than the approximately 610-donor mean. At a false discovery rate of 0.05, a later analysis linked 16,951 TCR beta sequences to specific HLA alleles. In the study, about 150 TCR beta chains were listed as associated with cytomegalovirus. For the cohort, immune exposure information was limited to CMV serostatus. Because HLA typing was missing for some donors at each locus, association tests included only the typed subset. In this cohort, only TCR beta chains were sequenced, and detectable features were limited by the absence of alpha or paired-chain data. Strong co-occurrence of HLA alleles, especially DR and DQ, made assigning TCR associations to individual alleles difficult. Because counts were too low, 15 to 20 rarely observed V segments, including chromosome 9 orphons, were excluded from the earlier analysis of 587 of the donors. A later analysis found that HLA-associated TCR beta chains were more clonally expanded and had lower generation probabilities than equally common non-associated chains. V-gene and J-gene trimming of TCR beta chains was associated with a missense DCLRE1C variant in a later genetic analysis, and the association was replicated in an independent cohort. The classifier was reported to diagnose cytomegalovirus status with high specificity and sensitivity in both the original cohort and the validation cohort. The authors suggested that the approach could potentially be generalized to other disease states and immunological phenotypes. A few of the identified cytomegalovirus-associated TCR beta chains were confirmed in vitro to be specific for cytomegalovirus antigens. The 87-base-pair reads could not distinguish some IMGT-functional V segments, including TRBV6-2 and TRBV6-3, so those segments were excluded. Correlated functional status among segregating V segments might be attributable to linkage disequilibrium, but an unknown experimental factor could not be ruled out. Most CMV-associated TCR beta chains appeared to be HLA-restricted in a later analysis, and the HLA associations seemed to be driven largely by CMV exposure. In a later analysis, the rate of TCR association differed among HLA loci, with DRB1 alleles having the most associated TCRs and HLA-C alleles having the fewest. An earlier analysis of approximately 570 of the donors showed that most TCR beta V segments appeared in productive rearrangements either about 90% or about 30% of the time, which broadly matched IMGT annotations. A group of highly shared sequence variants was considered likely to be a technical artifact of the sequencing pipeline. A further reported finding was that TCR beta sequences accurately predicted the HLA-A and HLA-B alleles for most subjects in the first cohort. Roughly uniform sequencing depth across donors was assumed in presence/absence analyses, although this assumption may not hold. In a later analysis, several top co-occurrence clusters were reported to appear linked to parvovirus B19, influenza, CMV and Epstein-Barr virus. While some public TCRs were present in many individuals, most TCR sequences turned up only very rarely across donors.

The germline ends are 11 bases apart after V is trimmed by 1 base and J by 1 base. CDR1 and CDR2 are drawn from the germline V gene: SGHAT, FQNNGV. The CDR3 starts with the cysteine, ends with the phenylalanine, and has 15 residues. Here the CDR3 DNA is all that survives: 45 bases in frame from base 1. Libraries came from the immunoSEQ multiplex PCR assay. A mixture of 60 forward primers for TCR Vbeta segments and 13 reverse primers for TCR Jbeta segments was used in the multiplex PCR. Amplification of the CDR3 region of rearranged TCR beta genes was performed with a multiplex PCR assay on genomic DNA. The amplified TCR beta libraries were sequenced on the Illumina HiSeq System as 87-base-pair reads. In the authors' own workflow: Across the 670 or so repertoires, a later analysis counted approximately 83 million unique TCR beta chains, 9.5 million to 12 million of which were shared by at least two donors. A nearest-neighbor algorithm error-corrected the raw reads and collapsed the reads into unique sequences, merging closely related sequences to remove PCR and sequencing errors. To assign V, D and J gene segments, CDR3 sequences were aligned to IMGT reference sequences. For a sequence to be retained, a match of at least six nucleotides to both a V gene segment and a J gene segment was required. Rearrangements were called productive when the CDR3 lacked stop codons and stayed in frame with V and J; all others were non-productive. Following IMGT convention, CDR3 was defined as the stretch from the second conserved V-encoded cysteine to the conserved J-encoded phenylalanine. The earlier analysis of a few hundred of the donors excluded any sequence lacking an unambiguous match to a single V gene segment. An earlier analysis of 587 of the donors classified V segments as functional when productive rearrangements were above 56.7% and as segregating when the standard deviation between donors was above 5%. A statistical classification framework was built to diagnose cytomegalovirus status from the catalog of TCR beta chain sequences. In a later analysis, V and J genes were assigned by comparing TCR nucleotide sequences against IMGT/GENE-DB human TR gene sequences. Using the TCRdist pipeline, a later analysis assigned CDR3 sequences along with most-parsimonious VDJ recombination scenarios. In a later analysis, every TCR beta chain was defined by the combination of its CDR3 amino acid sequence and its V-gene family, and reads without a unique V-gene family were dropped. As a way to deal with suspected cross-contamination and a sequencing artifact, a later analysis dropped under 600 nucleotide sequences that were highly shared and had low generation probability. In a later analysis, a clonal expansion index was calculated for each public chain from normalized within-repertoire ranks of inferred template counts. A later analysis computed generation probabilities with a VDJ recombination model fitted to out-of-frame rearrangements, and checked the results against IGoR. Hypergeometric tests were used in a later analysis to score TCR-TCR, TCR-HLA and TCR-CMV co-occurrence, with a repertoire-size bias correction applied to the TCR pairs. False discovery rates were estimated in a later analysis by permuting HLA or CMV assignments 20 times. In a later analysis, co-occurring TCRs were grouped with DBSCAN, and TCRdist sequence similarity was added when clustering was performed within HLA-allele-positive subsets. Repertoires with fewer than 30,000 or more than 120,000 public chains, plus five repertoires with anomalous nucleotide sharing, were excluded from co-occurrence clustering. The clones in this table, taken by TCRdb from immuneACCESS, are in-frame only. Not every clone is retained; where verified, under half of the shortfall comes from an unresolved V gene, and the cause of the rest is unknown. V, J and clone size derive from that table, while D and trimming were established from the DNA sequence. This sample lists roughly 100,000 clones; 78% were detected once. Roughly 1.9% of the sample is held by the ten biggest clonotypes.

The rearranged segments are TRBV11-2 and TRBJ2-7, and perhaps TRBD2 as D gene, on 6 matching bases. The sequencing input was PBMCs. This clonotype was obtained from a middle-aged woman in good health and CMV-seronegative. The nucleotides read TGTGCCAGCAGCTTAGCACTGGGACTTTCCTACGAGCAGTACTTC. Its coded protein is CASSLALGLSYEQYF. With all but the CDR3 taken from the reference TRBV11-2 and TRBJ2-7 genes, the full variable domain is: EAGVAQSPRYKIIEKRQSVAFWCNPISGHATLYWYQQILGQGPKLLIQFQNNGVVDDSQLPKDRFSAERLKGVDSTLKIQPAKLEDSAVYLCASSLALGLSYEQYFGPGTRLTVT.